This record concerns one T cell receptor (beta chain) sequence. A quantity of about 0.45 to 1 ug RNA underwent reverse transcription using random hexamers. Amplification of TCR beta CDR3 by immunoSEQ multiplex PCR spanned 54 Vbeta and 13 Jbeta. Each CDR3 protein is one row after TCRdb ran MiXCR on the immunoSEQ multiplex PCR reads. The table records approximately 180,000 distinct CDR3 sequences, around 95% of them present only once. This sample stems from a study of CD8 T cells in Susac syndrome. CD8+ and CD4+ T cells taken from blood had their TCR beta sequenced. TEMRA cells were FACS-enriched and CD8+ and CD4+ T cells negatively isolated. Trimming took 0 bases from V and 4 from J, leaving 7 bases between them. Germline V CDR1 and CDR2: GTSNPN, SVGIG (reference sequence). The CDR3 totals 12 residues.

V usage is TRBV30 and J usage is TRBJ2-7, with D maybe TRBD1 (5 bases). This clonotype was sampled from a human donor with multiple sclerosis. Specimen: CD4+ T cells from PBMCs. CDR3 nucleotides: TGTGCCTGGAGTGTACAGGATTACGAGCAGTACTTC. It encodes CAWSVQDYEQYF.